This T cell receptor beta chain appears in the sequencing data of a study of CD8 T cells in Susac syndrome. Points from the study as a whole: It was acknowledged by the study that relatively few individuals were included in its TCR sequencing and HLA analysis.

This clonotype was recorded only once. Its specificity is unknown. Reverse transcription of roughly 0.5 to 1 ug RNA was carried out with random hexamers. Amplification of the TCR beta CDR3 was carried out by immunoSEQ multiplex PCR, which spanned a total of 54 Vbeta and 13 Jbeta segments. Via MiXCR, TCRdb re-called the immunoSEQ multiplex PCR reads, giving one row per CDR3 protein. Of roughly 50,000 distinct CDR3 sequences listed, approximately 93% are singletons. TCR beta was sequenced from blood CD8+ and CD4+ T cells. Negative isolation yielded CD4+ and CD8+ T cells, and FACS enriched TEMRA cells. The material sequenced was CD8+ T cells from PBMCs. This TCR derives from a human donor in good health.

The CDR3 is CAISGSNEGTSGTYEQYF. In nucleotides, the CDR3 is TGTGCCATCAGTGGATCTAACGAGGGGACTAGCGGTACCTACGAGCAGTACTTC. The chain has TRBV10-3 and TRBJ2-7; 11 bases map to TRBD2. V was pared by 4 bases and J by 2 bases, with 13 bases of the junction left unmatched. Germline lookup yields CDR1 ENHRY and CDR2 SYGVKD. The CDR3 sequence is 18 residues long.